This entry lists 19 T cell receptor beta chains sequenced from one sample in a study of cytomegalovirus exposure and HLA in healthy donors. Sequencing used immunoSEQ multiplex PCR; TCRdb keeps in-frame clones, though not all of them. The table records some 48,000 clones, 88% of them present only once. The sample was PBMCs. These receptor sequences come from a woman aged 30 to 39 in good health and CMV-seronegative.

This chain joins TRBV4-3 and TRBJ2-3; D not certain. V was shortened by 1 base and J by 4 bases, with 6 bases between the two germline ends. CDR3 length: 13 residues. Germline CDR1 is LGHNA and CDR2 is YSLEER. CDR3 residues: CASSQGEADTQYF. DNA of the CDR3: TGCGCCAGCAGCCAAGGTGAGGCAGATACGCAGTATTTT.

The V and J genes are TRBV29-1 and TRBJ2-1; D is perhaps TRBD2 (6 bases). Germline V lookup: CDR1 SQVTM, CDR2 ANQGSEA. With 8 bases removed from V and 7 bases from J, the gap between germline ends came to 18 bases. The CDR3 has 13 residues. This chain's CDR3 is CSSTGGSGNEQFF. In DNA form, the CDR3 reads TGCAGCTCCACTGGGGGGAGTGGGAATGAGCAGTTCTTC.

The chain recombines TRBV10-2 with TRBJ2-1; 10 positions match TRBD2. Trimming cost V 3 bases and J 4 bases; bases outside gene matches: 3. This CDR3 is 15 amino acids long. Germline loops: CDR1 WSHSY, CDR2 SAAADI. CDR3 protein: CASSDGLAAYNEQFF. CDR3 in DNA: TGCGCCAGCAGTGACGGACTAGCGGCTTACAATGAGCAGTTCTTC.

The sample holds a few counts of this clone. The chain uses TRBV19 and TRBJ2-7; TRBD2 matches 11 bases. CDR3 size: 13 residues. V dropped 6 bases and J dropped 7; count of bases not matched to a gene: 5. The germline CDR1 and CDR2 sequences are LNHDA and SQIVND (reference sequence). The CDR3, as DNA: TGTGCCAGTAGATTAGCGGGAGGGGGAGAGCAGTACTTC. Translation gives CASRLAGGGEQYF.

The chain joins TRBV6-4 to TRBJ2-1; TRBD2 matches 13 bases. After removal of 2 bases from V and 5 bases from J, the junction contained 3 bases not matched to a gene. This CDR3 is 16 amino acids long. Germline-derived CDR1 and CDR2 are MRHNA and SNTAGT. The CDR3 loop is CASSDGTSGDHNEQFF. The CDR3 DNA reads TGTGCCAGCAGTGACGGGACTAGCGGGGATCACAATGAGCAGTTCTTC.

This chain links TRBV6-6 with TRBJ2-3, with a possible D match to TRBD2 (6 bases). Trimming shortened V by 5 bases and J by 0 bases, and 9 bases separated the two germline ends. This CDR3 has 14 amino acids. Looked up from germline, CDR1 is MNHNY and CDR2 is SVGAGI (reference sequence). The chain's CDR3 is CASSAGRSTDTQYF. CDR3 DNA: TGTGCCAGCAGTGCGGGGAGGAGCACAGATACGCAGTATTTT.

The rearrangement joins TRBV7-9 to TRBJ2-7, with 11 bases that match TRBD2. The CDR3 is 16 amino acids. Germline CDR1 is SEHNR and CDR2 is FQNEAQ (reference sequence). With 5 bases clipped from V and 4 bases from J, the junction kept 10 bases outside the gene matches. CDR3 region: CASSTGTSGGGYEQYF. The DNA of the CDR3 is TGTGCCAGCAGCACAGGGACTAGCGGCGGTGGGTACGAGCAGTACTTC.

The chain couples TRBV6-5 to TRBJ1-1; tentative D call: TRBD1 (5 bases). The CDR3 has 13 amino acids. Trimming pared 2 bases from V and 5 bases from J, leaving 9 bases between. Germline V lookup: CDR1 MNHEY, CDR2 SVGAGI. The CDR3 spells CASSYVGGTEAFF. Here the CDR3 DNA reads TGTGCCAGCAGTTACGTTGGGGGGACTGAAGCTTTCTTT.

The J gene is TRBJ1-1, the V gene TRBV28; 9 bases match TRBD1. This CDR3 region has 18 residues. V shed 6 bases and J 3 bases; nucleotides not matched to a gene: 17. The V gene's germline CDR1 is MDHEN and CDR2 SYDVKM. CDR3 in DNA: TGTGCCAGCAGCTCTTCTCCGGGACGGGGACAGGGATACACTGAAGCTTTCTTT. Translated: CASSSSPGRGQGYTEAFF.

The chain employs TRBV27 and TRBJ2-1; 10 bases match TRBD2. This CDR3 spans 16 amino acids. V shed 6 bases, J shed 6 bases, and the junction held 11 bases outside the gene matches. Germline V gene lookup returns CDR1 MNHEY and CDR2 SMNVEV (reference sequence). The CDR3 coding sequence is TGTGCCAGCAGCCCCTTAGGGACTAGCGTGGGCAATGAGCAGTTCTTC. Translating gives CASSPLGTSVGNEQFF.

The chain employs TRBV5-1 and TRBJ2-3; TRBD2 might be the D (6 bases). CDR1 SGHRS and CDR2 YFSETQ come from the germline V gene. V dropped 1 base and J dropped 0 bases, with 12 bases sitting between them. The CDR3 spans 16 residues. The CDR3 is CASSLTSSGSTDTQYF. CDR3 in DNA: TGCGCCAGCAGCTTGACCTCGAGCGGGAGCACAGATACGCAGTATTTT.

The rearrangement uses TRBV5-1 and TRBJ2-5, with D tentatively TRBD2 (6 bases). CDR3 length equals 13 residues. Trimming left V 6 bases short and J 1 base short, with 10 bases between. Germline V CDR1 and CDR2: SGHRS, YFSETQ. The chain's CDR3 is CASNLGSQETQYF. CDR3 in DNA: TGCGCCAGCAATCTCGGGAGCCAAGAGACCCAGTACTTC.

The gene calls are TRBV7-9 and TRBJ1-2; 9 nucleotides align to TRBD1. The CDR3 has 14 amino acids. V shed 3 bases and J 3 bases; nucleotides not matched to a gene: 2. Germline CDR1 is SEHNR and CDR2 is FQNEAQ (reference sequence). CDR3 nucleotide sequence: TGTGCCAGCAGCTTCACAGGGGGCGACTATGGCTACACCTTC. Translated, it gives CASSFTGGDYGYTF. Full variable domain (outside the CDR3, taken from reference TRBV7-9 and TRBJ1-2): DTGVSQNPRHKITKRGQNVTFRCDPISEHNRLYWYRQTLGQGPEFLTYFQNEAQLEKSRLLSDRFSAERPKGSFSTLEIQRTEQGDSAMYLCASSFTGGDYGYTFGSGTRLTVV.

The chain has TRBV9 and TRBJ2-5; a weak D match, TRBD1 (6 bases). This CDR3 contains 14 residues. Germline V gene lookup returns CDR1 SGDLS and CDR2 YYNGEE. V dropped 3 bases and J dropped 5 bases, with 14 bases sitting between them. CDR3 sequence reads: CASSGHRDGETQYF. DNA for the CDR3: TGTGCCAGCAGCGGACACAGGGACGGGGAGACCCAGTACTTC.

This chain uses TRBV4-1 with TRBJ2-7; 8 positions match TRBD2. V lost 0 bases, J lost 3 bases, and 4 bases stayed unmatched. Germline-derived CDR1 and CDR2 are MGHRA and YSYEKL. This CDR3 has 15 amino acids. In DNA form, the CDR3 reads TGCGCCAGCAGCCAAGAGCTCGGGACTAGCTACGAGCAGTACTTC. Amino acids: CASSQELGTSYEQYF.

The gene calls are TRBV6-5 and TRBJ2-3; 9 bases agree with TRBD2. CDR3 length: 16 residues. Per the germline V gene, CDR1 is MNHEY and CDR2 is SVGAGI. With 0 bases clipped from V and 1 base from J, the junction kept 2 bases outside the gene matches. The CDR3 region is CASSYSRTSGTDTQYF. CDR3 DNA: TGTGCCAGCAGTTACTCCCGGACTAGCGGCACAGATACGCAGTATTTT.

The chain uses TRBV6-6 and TRBJ1-5; 7 bases agree with TRBD1. After removal of 6 bases from V and 3 bases from J, the junction contained 8 bases not matched to a gene. The germline CDR1 and CDR2 sequences are MNHNY and SVGAGI (reference sequence). The CDR3 contains 15 residues. CDR3 in amino acids: CASSNRGGDNQPQHF. In DNA, the CDR3 is TGTGCCAGCAGCAACAGGGGAGGAGACAATCAGCCCCAGCATTTT.

The chain combines TRBV29-1 with TRBJ2-3; 8 bases agree with TRBD1. V shed 4 bases, J shed 2 bases, and the junction held 11 bases outside the gene matches. Germline V gene data show CDR1 as SQVTM and CDR2 as ANQGSEA. This CDR3 comprises 16 residues. This chain's CDR3 is CSVAKEDRESTDTQYF. The CDR3, as DNA: TGCAGCGTTGCGAAAGAGGACAGGGAATCCACAGATACGCAGTATTTT.

The J gene is TRBJ2-1, the V gene TRBV27; possible D gene TRBD2, 6 bases. Trimming cost V 3 bases and J 3 bases, with 12 bases left between them. The CDR3 is 15 residues long. Germline values: CDR1 MNHEY, CDR2 SMNVEV (reference sequence). The CDR3 DNA sequence: TGTGCCAGCAGTTTGTGGGACTCGAGCTACAATGAGCAGTTCTTC. This codes for CASSLWDSSYNEQFF.